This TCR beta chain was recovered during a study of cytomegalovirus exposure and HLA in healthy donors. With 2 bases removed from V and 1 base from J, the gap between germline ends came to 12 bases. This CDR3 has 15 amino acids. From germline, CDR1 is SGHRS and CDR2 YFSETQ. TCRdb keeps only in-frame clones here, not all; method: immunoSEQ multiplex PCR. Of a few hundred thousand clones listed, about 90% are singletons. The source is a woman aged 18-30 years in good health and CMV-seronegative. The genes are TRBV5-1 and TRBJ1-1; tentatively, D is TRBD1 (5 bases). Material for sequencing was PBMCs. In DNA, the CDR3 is TGCGCCAGCAGCTTAGAAGGGGCCACGAACACTGAAGCTTTCTTT. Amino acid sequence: CASSLEGATNTEAFF. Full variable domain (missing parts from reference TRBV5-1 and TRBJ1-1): KAGVTQTPRYLIKTRGQQVTLSCSPISGHRSVSWYQQTPGQGLQFLFEYFSETQRNKGNFPGRFSGRQFSNSRSEMNVSTLELGDSALYLCASSLEGATNTEAFFGQGTRLTVV.